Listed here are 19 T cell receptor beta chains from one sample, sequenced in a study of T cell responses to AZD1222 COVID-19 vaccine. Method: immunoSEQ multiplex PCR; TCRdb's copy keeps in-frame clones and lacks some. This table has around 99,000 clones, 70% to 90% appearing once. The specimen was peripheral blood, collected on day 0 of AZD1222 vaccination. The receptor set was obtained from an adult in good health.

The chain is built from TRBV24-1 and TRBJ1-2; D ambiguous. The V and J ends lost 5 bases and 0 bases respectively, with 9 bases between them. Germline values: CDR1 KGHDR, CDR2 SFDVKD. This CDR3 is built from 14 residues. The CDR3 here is CATSVDGSNYGYTF. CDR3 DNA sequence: TGTGCCACCAGTGTTGACGGATCTAACTATGGCTACACCTTC.

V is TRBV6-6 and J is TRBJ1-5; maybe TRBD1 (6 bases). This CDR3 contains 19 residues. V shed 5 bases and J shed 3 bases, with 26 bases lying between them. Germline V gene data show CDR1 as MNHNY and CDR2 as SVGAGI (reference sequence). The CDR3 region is CASSPRPAGAHSSNQPQHF. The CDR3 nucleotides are TGTGCCAGCAGTCCCCGCCCGGCGGGGGCCCACTCCTCCAATCAGCCCCAGCATTTT.

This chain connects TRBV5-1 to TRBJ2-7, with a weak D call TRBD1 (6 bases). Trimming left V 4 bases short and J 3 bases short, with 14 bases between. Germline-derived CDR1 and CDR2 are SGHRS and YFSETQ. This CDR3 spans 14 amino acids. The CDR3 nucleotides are TGCGCCAGCAGCGTACAGGGTAGGAACTACGAGCAGTACTTC. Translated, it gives CASSVQGRNYEQYF.

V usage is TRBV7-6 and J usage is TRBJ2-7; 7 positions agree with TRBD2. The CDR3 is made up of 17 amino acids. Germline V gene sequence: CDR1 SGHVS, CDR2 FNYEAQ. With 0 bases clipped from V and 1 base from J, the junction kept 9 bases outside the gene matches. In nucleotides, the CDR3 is TGTGCCAGCAGCTTAGCGGGGGAGGGGTTTGGATCCTACGAGCAGTACTTC. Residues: CASSLAGEGFGSYEQYF.

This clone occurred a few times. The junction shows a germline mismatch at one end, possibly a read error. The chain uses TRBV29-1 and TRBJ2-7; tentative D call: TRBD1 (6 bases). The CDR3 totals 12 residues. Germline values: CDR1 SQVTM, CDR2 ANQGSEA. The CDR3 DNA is TGCAGCGTGGAAGGACAGAGCTACGAGCAGTACTTC. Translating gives CSVEGQSYEQYF.

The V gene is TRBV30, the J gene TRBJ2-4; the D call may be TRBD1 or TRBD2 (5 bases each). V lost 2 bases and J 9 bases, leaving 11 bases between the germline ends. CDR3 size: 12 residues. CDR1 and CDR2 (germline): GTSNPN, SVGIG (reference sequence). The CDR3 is CAWSPGPGIQYF. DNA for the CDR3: TGTGCCTGGAGTCCGGGGCCCGGCATTCAGTACTTC.

The CDR3 DNA sequence: TGTGCCAGTAGTAAGGCAGGGGGACATCGATCACCCCTCCACTTT. Translating it yields CASSKAGGHRSPLHF. The rearrangement links TRBV19 to TRBJ1-6, with 7 nucleotides matching TRBD1. V shed 4 bases, J shed 10 bases, and the junction held 10 bases outside the gene matches. The CDR3 is 15 amino acids. CDR1 and CDR2 (germline): LNHDA, SQIVND (reference sequence).

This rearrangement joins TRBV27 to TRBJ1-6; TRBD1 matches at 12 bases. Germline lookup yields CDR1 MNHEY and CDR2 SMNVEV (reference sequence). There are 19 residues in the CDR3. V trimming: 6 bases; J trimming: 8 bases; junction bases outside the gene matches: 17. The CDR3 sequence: CASSRTGTGGTRPYSPLHF. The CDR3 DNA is TGTGCCAGCAGCCGAACCGGGACAGGGGGCACCAGGCCGTATTCACCCCTCCACTTT.

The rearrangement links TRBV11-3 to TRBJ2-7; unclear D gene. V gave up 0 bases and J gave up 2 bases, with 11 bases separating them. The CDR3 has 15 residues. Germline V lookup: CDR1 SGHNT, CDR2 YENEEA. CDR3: CASSLDPPLTYEQYF. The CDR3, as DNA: TGTGCCAGCAGCTTAGATCCTCCCCTTACCTACGAGCAGTACTTC.

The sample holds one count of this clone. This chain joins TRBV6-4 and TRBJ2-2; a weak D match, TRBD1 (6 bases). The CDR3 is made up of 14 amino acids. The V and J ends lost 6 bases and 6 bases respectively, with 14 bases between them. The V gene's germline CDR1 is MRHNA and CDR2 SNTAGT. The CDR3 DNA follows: TGTGCCAGCAGGGGAGCAGGGGTCGCCGGGGAGCTGTTTTTT. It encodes CASRGAGVAGELFF.

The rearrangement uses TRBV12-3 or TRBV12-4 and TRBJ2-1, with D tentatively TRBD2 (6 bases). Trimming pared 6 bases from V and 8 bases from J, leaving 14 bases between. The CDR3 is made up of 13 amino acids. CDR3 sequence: CASSPGTPDEQFF. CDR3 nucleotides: TGTGCCAGCAGCCCCGGGACTCCCGATGAGCAGTTCTTC.

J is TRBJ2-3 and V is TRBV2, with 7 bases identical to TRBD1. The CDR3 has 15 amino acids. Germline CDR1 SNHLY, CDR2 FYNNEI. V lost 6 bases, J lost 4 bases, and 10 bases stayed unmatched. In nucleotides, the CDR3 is TGTGCCAGCAGCGCCCAAGGGACAGACGCAGATACGCAGTATTTT. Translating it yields CASSAQGTDADTQYF.

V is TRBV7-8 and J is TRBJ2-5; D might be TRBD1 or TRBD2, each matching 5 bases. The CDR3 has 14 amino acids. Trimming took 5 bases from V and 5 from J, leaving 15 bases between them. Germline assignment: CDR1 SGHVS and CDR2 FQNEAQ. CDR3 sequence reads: CASSGRDLGETQYF. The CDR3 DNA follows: TGTGCCAGCAGCGGCCGGGACCTCGGGGAGACCCAGTACTTC. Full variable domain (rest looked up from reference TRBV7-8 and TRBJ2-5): GAGVSQSPRYKVAKRGQDVALRCDPISGHVSLFWYQQALGQGPEFLTYFQNEAQLDKSGLPSDRFFAERPEGSVSTLKIQRTQQEDSAVYLCASSGRDLGETQYFGPGTRLLVL.

The CDR3, as DNA: TGCGCCAGCAGCTCCCGGAGGCAAGACGGTGAGCAGTTCTTC. Protein: CASSSRRQDGEQFF. The chain combines TRBV4-1 with TRBJ2-1, with D possibly matching TRBD2 (5 bases). The germline CDR1 and CDR2 sequences are MGHRA and YSYEKL. Trimming cost V 5 bases and J 9 bases, with 17 bases left between them. The CDR3 spans 14 residues.

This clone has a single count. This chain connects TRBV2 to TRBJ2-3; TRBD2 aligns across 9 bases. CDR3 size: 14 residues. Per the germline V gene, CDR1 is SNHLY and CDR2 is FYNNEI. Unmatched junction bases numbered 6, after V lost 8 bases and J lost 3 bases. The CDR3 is CASWKGLATDTQYF. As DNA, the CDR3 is TGTGCCAGCTGGAAGGGACTAGCTACAGATACGCAGTATTTT.

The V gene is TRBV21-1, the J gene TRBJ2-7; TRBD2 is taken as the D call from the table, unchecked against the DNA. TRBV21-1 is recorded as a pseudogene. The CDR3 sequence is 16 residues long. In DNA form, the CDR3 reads TGTGCCAGCAGCAGCTTACTAGCGGGAAGGCGATGCGAGCAGTACGTC. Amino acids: CASSSLLAGRRCEQYV.

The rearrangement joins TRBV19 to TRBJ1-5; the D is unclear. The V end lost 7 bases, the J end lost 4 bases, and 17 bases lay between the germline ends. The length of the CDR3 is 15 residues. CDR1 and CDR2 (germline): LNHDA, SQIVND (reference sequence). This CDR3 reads CASTQNTGSNQPQHF. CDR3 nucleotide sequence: TGTGCCAGTACTCAAAACACGGGCAGTAATCAGCCCCAGCATTTT.

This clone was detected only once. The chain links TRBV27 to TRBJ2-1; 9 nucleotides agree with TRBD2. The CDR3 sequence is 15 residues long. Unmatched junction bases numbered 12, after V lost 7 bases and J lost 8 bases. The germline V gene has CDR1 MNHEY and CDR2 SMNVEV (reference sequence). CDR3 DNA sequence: TGTGCCAGCATTAGGGCGGGAGGGCCTCGCCATGAGCAGTTCTTC. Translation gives CASIRAGGPRHEQFF.

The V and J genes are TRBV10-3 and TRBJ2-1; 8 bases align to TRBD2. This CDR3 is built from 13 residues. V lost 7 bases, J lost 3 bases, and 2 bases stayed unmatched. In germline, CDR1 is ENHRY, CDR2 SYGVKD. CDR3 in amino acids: CAITSGSYNEQFF. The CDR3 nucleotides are TGTGCCATCACGAGCGGGAGCTACAATGAGCAGTTCTTC.